The sequence of this T cell receptor beta chain was determined in a study of blood T cell repertoires in COVID-19 (TCRdb year 2020). As for the study more broadly: Samples covering the acute and convalescent phases of COVID-19 were provided by collaborators in the United States, Italy and Spain. The material from the prospective study consisted of cDNA or gDNA derived from T cells, B-cell-depleted T cells, or PBMCs. The repertoires were made available in a free public database intended to serve as a resource for research on the immune response to SARS-CoV-2. Deeply sampled blood TCRbeta repertoires from subjects exposed to, actively infected with, or recovered from COVID-19 were included in the dataset. Where available, HLA class I and class II types were taken from metadata supplied by the sample provider and were not determined by assay-based typing. A de-identified subject ID, COVID-19 status, age in years and sex were almost always included in the sample metadata. Samples were obtained from the ongoing ImmuneRACE study (first 160 participants) and from roughly 1,300 subjects provided by 6 global collaborators. Results the study describes overall, beyond this receptor: The amount of clinical and demographic metadata varied by source and participant and was provided uncurated.

V lost 5 bases and J lost 1 base; the stretch between them is 18 bases long. The CDR3 sequence holds 17 residues, the cysteine and phenylalanine included. The sequence is cut down to CDR3 DNA, 51 bases in frame from base 1. From a lookup of the germline V gene (reference sequence), CDR1 and CDR2 are GTSNPN and SVGIG. Concerning this clone itself: Its antigen is still unknown. Per-base qualities were not stored, and no clone one base away is much larger.

Collaborating institutions collected whole blood in K2EDTA tubes following their own protocols. For TCRbeta analysis, collaborators shipped samples as frozen whole blood, isolated PBMCs, or DNA extracted from either of those sample types. The immunoSEQ Assay, a bias-controlled multiplex PCR, was used to amplify TCRbeta CDR3 regions from genomic DNA. On the authors' methods: The number of nucleated cells in each sample was estimated by amplification of reference gene primers within the assay. To quantify the absolute abundance of each unique TCRbeta CDR3 rearrangement, sequence reads were collapsed and filtered. For each sample, productive Simpson clonality was calculated as the square root of Simpson's diversity index across productive rearrangements. This is the immuneACCESS table as TCRdb keeps it, with only in-frame sequences that have V and J called. A part of the clones is gone; compared with another copy, unresolved V genes explain less than half, and the rest is unexplained. V and J calls and clone size are copied from that table; D and trimming were computed from the DNA. The sample table contains about 400,000 clones; only one count was recorded for 70% to 90% of them. The top ten clones comprise 3% of the sample.

Sequenced input: peripheral blood. This receptor was identified in a human donor in a cohort sampled during active COVID-19. The chain employs TRBV30 and TRBJ2-6; a tentative D call is TRBD1 (8 bases match). The DNA sequence is as follows: TGTGCCTGGGGAACAGGGGGGGTTGTTTCTGGGGCCAACGTCCTGACTTTC. Translation gives CAWGTGGVVSGANVLTF.